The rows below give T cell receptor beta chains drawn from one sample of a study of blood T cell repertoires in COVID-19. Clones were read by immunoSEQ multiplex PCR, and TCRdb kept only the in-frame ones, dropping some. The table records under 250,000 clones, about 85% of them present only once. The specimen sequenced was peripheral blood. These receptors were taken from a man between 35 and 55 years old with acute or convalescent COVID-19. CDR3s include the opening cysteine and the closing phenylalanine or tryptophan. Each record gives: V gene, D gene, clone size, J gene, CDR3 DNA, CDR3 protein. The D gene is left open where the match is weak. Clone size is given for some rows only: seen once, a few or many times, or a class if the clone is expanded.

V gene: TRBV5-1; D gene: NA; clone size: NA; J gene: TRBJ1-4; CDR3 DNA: TGCGCCAGCAGCCTAGGAGCAACTAATGAAAAACTGTTTTTT; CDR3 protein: CASSLGATNEKLFF
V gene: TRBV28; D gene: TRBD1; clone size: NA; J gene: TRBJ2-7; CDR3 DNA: TGTGCTAATTCGGGACAGGGATCTCGCGAGCAGTACTTC; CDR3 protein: CANSGQGSREQYF
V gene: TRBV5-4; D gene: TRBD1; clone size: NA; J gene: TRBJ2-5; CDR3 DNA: TGTGCCAGCAGCTTGTTGGGACAGGGGTCGGAGACCCAGTACTTC; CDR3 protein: CASSLLGQGSETQYF
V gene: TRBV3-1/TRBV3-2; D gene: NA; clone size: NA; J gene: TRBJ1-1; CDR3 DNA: TGTGCCAGCAGCCCAAGAGGGACCGCCGGGGGGCTCTTT; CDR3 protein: CASSPRGTAGGLF
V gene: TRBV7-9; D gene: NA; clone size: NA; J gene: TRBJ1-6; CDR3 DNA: TGTGCCAGCAGCTCTAAGGGGGAAGGCTCACCCCTCCACTTT; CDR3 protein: CASSSKGEGSPLHF
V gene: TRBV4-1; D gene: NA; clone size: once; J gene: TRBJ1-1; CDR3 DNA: TGCGCCAGCAGCCAAGTTCCGGGTTCAGGGGCTTTCTTT; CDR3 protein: CASSQVPGSGAFF
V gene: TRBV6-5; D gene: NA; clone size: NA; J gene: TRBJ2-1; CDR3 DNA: TGTGCCAGCAGTTACTCAACAGGGTGGGAGCAGTTCTTC; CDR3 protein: CASSYSTGWEQFF
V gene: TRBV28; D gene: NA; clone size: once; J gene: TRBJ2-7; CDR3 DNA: TGTGCCAGCATTAAGGACAGCCCAAGCTCCTACGAGCAGTACTTC; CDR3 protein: CASIKDSPSSYEQYF
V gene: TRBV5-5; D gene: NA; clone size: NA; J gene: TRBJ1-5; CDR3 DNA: TGTGCCAGCAGCTTAAGACAGATAGACCAGCCCCAGCATTTT; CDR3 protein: CASSLRQIDQPQHF
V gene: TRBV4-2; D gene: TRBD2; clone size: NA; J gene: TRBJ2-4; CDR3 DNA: TGTGCCAGCAGCCAAATTCCCGGGGAGGGAAACATTCAGTACTTC; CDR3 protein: CASSQIPGEGNIQYF
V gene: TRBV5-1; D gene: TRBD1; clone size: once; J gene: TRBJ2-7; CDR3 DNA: TGCGCCAGCAGCTGGGACAGCCTCTACGAGCAGTACTTC; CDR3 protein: CASSWDSLYEQYF
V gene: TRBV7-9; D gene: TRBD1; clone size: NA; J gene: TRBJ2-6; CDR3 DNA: TGTGCCAGCAGCCGAAGTCCCGGGACAGGGAACGGGGCCAACGTCCTGACTTTC; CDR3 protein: CASSRSPGTGNGANVLTF
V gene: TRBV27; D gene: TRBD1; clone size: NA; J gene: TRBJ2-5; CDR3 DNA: TGTGCCAGCCTTCCCTTTGGCACAGGGGATGTTGAGACCCAGTACTTC; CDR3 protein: CASLPFGTGDVETQYF
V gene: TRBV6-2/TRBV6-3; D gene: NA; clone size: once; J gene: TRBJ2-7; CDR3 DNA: TGTGCCAGCAGCCACTCGCTCCACGAGCAGTACTTC; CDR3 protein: CASSHSLHEQYF
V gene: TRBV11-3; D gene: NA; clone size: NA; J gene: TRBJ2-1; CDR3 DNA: TGTGCCAGCAGCTTTAGGTACAGCTACAATGAGCAGTTCTTC; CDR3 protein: CASSFRYSYNEQFF
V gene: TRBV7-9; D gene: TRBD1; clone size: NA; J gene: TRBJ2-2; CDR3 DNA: TGTGCCAGCAGCCCTCGACAGGGGGCGAACGGGGAGCTGTTTTTT; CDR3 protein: CASSPRQGANGELFF
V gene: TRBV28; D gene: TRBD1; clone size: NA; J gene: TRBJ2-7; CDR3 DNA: TGTGCCAGCAGTCCATCGACAGGGTCGGGGCCTAGGGGCGAGCAGTACTTC; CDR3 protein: CASSPSTGSGPRGEQYF
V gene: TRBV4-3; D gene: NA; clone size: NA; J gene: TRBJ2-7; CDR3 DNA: TGCGCCAGCAGCCCTAGCGAAGGGCGCGAGCAGTACTTC; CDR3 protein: CASSPSEGREQYF
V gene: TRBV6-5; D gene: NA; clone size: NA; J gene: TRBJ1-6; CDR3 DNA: TGTGCCAGCACCCCAACCGGGTATGCTTCACCCCTCCACTTT; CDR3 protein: CASTPTGYASPLHF
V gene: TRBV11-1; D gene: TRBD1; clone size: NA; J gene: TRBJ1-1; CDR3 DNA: TGTGCCAGCAGCTTTCACCAGGGGGCTTATGAAGCTTTCTTT; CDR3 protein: CASSFHQGAYEAFF
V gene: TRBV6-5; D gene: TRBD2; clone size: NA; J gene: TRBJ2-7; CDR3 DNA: TGTGCCAGCAGTTTAGGACTAGCGGGCTCCTACGAGCAGTACTTC; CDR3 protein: CASSLGLAGSYEQYF
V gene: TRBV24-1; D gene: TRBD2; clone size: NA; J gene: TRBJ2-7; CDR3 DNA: TGTGCCACCAGGAGGAGGACTAGCGGGAGCGAGCAGTACTTC; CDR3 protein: CATRRRTSGSEQYF
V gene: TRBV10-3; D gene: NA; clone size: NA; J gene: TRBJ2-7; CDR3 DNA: TGTGCCATCAGCCAGACTAGCTACGAGCAGTACTTC; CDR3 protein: CAISQTSYEQYF
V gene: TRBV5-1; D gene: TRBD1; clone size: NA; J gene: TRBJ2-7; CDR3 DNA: TGCGCCAGCAGCTTGGCCGGGACAGTATCCTACGAGCAGTACTTC; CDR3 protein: CASSLAGTVSYEQYF
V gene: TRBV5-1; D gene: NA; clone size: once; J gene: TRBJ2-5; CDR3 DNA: TGCGCCAGCAGCCTCCAAGAGACCCAGTACTTC; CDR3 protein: CASSLQETQYF
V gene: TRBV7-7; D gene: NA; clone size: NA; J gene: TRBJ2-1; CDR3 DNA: TGTGCTAGCAGCCCGGACTACTATAGGGAGCAGTTCTTC; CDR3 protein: CASSPDYYREQFF
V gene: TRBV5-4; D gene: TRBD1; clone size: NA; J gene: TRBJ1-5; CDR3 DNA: TGTGCCAGCAGCTCAGGGACAGGGTTTCTCAATAGCAATCAGCCCCAGCATTTT; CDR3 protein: CASSSGTGFLNSNQPQHF
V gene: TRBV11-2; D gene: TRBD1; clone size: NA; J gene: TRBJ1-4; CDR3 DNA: TGTGCCAGCAGCTTAGGCGCGATCCGACAGGGTGTGGAAAAACTGTTTTTT; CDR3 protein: CASSLGAIRQGVEKLFF
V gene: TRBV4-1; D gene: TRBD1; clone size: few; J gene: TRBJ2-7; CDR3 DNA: TGCGCCAGCAGCCAAGCGCCGGGACAGTCCTACGAGCAGTACTTC; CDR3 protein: CASSQAPGQSYEQYF
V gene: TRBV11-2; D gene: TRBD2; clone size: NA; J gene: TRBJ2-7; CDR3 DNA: TGTGCCAGCAGCTTAGATCGGGGCGGGACTAGCGGGTACGAGCAGTACTTC; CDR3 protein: CASSLDRGGTSGYEQYF
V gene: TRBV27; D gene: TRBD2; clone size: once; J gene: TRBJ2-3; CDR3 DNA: TGTGCCAGCAGTCCGGGACTAGCGGTCCCTAGCACAGATACGCAGTATTTT; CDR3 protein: CASSPGLAVPSTDTQYF
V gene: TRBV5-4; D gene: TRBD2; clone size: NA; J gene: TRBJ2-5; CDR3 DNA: TGTGCCAGCAGCTTGTCCCGGACTAGCGGAAGCCAAGAGACCCAGTACTTC; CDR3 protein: CASSLSRTSGSQETQYF
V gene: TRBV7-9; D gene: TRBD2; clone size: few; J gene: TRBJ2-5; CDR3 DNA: TGTGCCAGCAGCTGGGAGGGAGTCCAAGAGACCCAGTACTTC; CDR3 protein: CASSWEGVQETQYF
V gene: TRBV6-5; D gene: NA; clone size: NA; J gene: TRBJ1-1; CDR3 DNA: TGTGCCAGCAGTTACGGATTTCGACATCATGAAGCTTTCTTT; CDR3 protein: CASSYGFRHHEAFF
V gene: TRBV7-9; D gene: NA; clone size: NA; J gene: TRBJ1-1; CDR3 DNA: TGTGCCAGCAGGGGCCGTCAGGGGAACACTGAAGCTTTCTTT; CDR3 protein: CASRGRQGNTEAFF
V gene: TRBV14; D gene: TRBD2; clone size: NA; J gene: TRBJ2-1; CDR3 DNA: TGTGCCAGCAGTCCCGGGACTAGCGGGGGACTTGAGCAGTTCTTC; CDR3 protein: CASSPGTSGGLEQFF
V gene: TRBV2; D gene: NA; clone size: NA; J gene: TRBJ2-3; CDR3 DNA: TGTGCCAGCAGTGAGGGGGCTGTCACAGATACGCAGTATTTT; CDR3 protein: CASSEGAVTDTQYF
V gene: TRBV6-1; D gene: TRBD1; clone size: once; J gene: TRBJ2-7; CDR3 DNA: TGTGCCAGCAGTGAAAGGGGGACAGGGAACGAGCAGTACTTC; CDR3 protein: CASSERGTGNEQYF
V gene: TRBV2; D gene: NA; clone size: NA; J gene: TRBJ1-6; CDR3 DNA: TGTGCCAGCAGTGAAGCATTCGGGGAAAGGTCCAATTCACCCCTCCACTTT; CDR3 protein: CASSEAFGERSNSPLHF
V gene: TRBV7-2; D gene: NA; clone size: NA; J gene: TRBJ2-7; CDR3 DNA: TGTGCCAGCAGCTTTAACGGGGGGCCGAGGGAGCAGTACTTC; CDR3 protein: CASSFNGGPREQYF
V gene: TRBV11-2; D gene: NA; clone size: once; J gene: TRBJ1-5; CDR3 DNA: TGTGCCAGCAGCCCCGATCCGGGGAGCCAGGGCAATCAGCCCCAGCATTTT; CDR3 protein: CASSPDPGSQGNQPQHF
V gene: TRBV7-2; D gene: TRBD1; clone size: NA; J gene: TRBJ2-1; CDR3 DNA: TGTGCCAGCAGCCCATTGGACAGGGGGACAGCGGGTAATGAGCAGTTCTTC; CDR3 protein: CASSPLDRGTAGNEQFF
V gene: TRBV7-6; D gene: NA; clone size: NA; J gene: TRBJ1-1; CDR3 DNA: TGTGCCAGCAGCTTAGTGCAGGCGAACACTGAAGCTTTCTTT; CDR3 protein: CASSLVQANTEAFF
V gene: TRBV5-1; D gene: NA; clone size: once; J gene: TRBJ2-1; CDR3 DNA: TGCGCCAGCAGCTGGGGCCCCAATGAGCAGTTCTTC; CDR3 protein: CASSWGPNEQFF
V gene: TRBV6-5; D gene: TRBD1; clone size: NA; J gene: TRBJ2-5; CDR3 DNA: TGTGCCAGCAGTCAACAGCCGACAGGGTGGGAGACCCAGTACTTC; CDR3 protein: CASSQQPTGWETQYF
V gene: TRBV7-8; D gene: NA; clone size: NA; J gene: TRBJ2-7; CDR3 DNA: TGTGCCAGCAGCTTAGATTCCGGCAGACTCTACGAGCAGTACTTC; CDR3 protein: CASSLDSGRLYEQYF
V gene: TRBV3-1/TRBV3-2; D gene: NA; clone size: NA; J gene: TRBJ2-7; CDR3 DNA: TGTGCCAGCAGCCAAGTGAGTACCGAGCAGTACTTC; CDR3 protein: CASSQVSTEQYF
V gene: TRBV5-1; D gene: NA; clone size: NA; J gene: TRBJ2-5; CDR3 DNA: TGCGCCAGCAGCTTGGGGGGCGAAGGCCAAGAGACCCAGTACTTC; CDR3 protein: CASSLGGEGQETQYF
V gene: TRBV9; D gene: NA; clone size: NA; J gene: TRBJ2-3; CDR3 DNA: TGTGCCAGCAGCGCGCTGGACGGGAGTTATAGTACGCAGTATTTT; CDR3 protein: CASSALDGSYSTQYF
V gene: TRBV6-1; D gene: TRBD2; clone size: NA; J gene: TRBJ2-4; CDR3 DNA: TGTGCCAGCAGTGGGACTAGCGGGGGGGCTACGGGTAAAAACATTCAGTACTTC; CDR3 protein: CASSGTSGGATGKNIQYF
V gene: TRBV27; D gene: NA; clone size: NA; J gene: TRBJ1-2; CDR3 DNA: TGTGCCAGCAGTTTAAGGCAGGGAGGCTACACCTTC; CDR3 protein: CASSLRQGGYTF
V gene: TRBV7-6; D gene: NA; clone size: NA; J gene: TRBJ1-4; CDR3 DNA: TGTGCCAGCAGCTCGGGGCAGGGGTGGGAAAAACTGTTTTTT; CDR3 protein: CASSSGQGWEKLFF
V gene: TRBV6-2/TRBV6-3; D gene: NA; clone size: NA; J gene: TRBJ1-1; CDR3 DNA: TGTGCCAGCAGTTACAACATGTTTGTAGGGGCGGAGAGGACTGAAGCTTTCTTT; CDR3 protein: CASSYNMFVGAERTEAFF